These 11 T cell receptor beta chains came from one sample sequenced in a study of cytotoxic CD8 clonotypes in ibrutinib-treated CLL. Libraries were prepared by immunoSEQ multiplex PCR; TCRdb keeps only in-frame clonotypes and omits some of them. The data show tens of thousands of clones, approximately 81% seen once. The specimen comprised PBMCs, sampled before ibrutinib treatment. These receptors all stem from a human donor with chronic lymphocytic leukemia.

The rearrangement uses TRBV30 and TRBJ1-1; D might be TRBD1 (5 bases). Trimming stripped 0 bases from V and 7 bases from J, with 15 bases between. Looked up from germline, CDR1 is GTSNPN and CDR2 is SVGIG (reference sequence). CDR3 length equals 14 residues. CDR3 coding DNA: TGTGCCTGGAGTGTTTACAGGACCAACTTTGAAGCTTTCTTT. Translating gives CAWSVYRTNFEAFF.

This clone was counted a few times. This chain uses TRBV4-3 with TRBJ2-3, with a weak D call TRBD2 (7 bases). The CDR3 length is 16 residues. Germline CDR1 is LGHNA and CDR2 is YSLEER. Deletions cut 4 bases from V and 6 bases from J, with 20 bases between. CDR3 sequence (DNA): TGCGCCAGCAGCCTAAAGTGGGAGGGGGGGATGGATACGCAGTATTTT. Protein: CASSLKWEGGMDTQYF.

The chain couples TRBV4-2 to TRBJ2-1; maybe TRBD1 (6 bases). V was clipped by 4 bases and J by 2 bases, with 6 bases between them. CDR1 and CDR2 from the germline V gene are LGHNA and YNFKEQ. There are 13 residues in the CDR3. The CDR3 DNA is TGTGCCAGCAGCCCAGGGGCCTACAATGAGCAGTTCTTC. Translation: CASSPGAYNEQFF.

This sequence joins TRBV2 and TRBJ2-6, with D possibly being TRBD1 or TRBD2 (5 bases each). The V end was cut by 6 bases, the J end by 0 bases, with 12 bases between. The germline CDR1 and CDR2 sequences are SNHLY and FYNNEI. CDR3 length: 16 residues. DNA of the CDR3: TGTGCCAGCAGCCGGGACGTAAGCTCTGGGGCCAACGTCCTGACTTTC. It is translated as CASSRDVSSGANVLTF.

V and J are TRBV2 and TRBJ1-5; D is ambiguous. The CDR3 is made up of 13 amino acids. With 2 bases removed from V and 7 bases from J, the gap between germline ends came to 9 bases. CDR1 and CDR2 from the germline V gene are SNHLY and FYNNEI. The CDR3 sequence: CASSEQVWQPQHF. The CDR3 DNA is TGTGCCAGCAGTGAACAGGTCTGGCAGCCCCAGCATTTT.

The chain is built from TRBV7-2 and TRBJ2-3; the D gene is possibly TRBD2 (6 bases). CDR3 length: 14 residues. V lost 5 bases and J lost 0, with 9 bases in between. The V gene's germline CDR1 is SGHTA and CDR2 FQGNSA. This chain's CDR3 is CASSLGTSTDTQYF. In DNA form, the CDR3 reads TGTGCCAGCAGCCTAGGGACTAGCACAGATACGCAGTATTTT.

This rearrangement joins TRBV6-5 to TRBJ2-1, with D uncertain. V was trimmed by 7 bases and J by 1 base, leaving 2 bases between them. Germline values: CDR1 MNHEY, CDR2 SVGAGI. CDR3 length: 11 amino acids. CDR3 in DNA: TGTGCCAGCACTTCCTACAATGAGCAGTTCTTC. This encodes CASTSYNEQFF.

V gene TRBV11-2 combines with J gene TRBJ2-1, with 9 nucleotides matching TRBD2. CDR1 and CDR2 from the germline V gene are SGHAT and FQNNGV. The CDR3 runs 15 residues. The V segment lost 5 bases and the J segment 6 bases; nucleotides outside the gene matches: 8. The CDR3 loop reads CASSHSRLAANEQFF. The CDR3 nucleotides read TGTGCCAGCAGCCATTCTCGACTAGCGGCCAATGAGCAGTTCTTC.

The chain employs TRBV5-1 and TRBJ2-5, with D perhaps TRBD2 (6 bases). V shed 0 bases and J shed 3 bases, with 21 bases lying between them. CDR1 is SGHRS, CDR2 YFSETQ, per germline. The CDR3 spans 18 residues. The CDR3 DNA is TGCGCCAGCAGCTTGGCCTTGGCCGTAACTTGGGGGGAAGAGACCCAGTACTTC. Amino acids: CASSLALAVTWGEETQYF.

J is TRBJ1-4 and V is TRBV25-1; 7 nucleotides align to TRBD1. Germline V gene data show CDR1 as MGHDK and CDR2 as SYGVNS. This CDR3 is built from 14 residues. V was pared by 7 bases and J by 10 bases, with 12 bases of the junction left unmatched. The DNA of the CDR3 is TGTGCCAGCACCTGGACAGGCTCGAACGGAAAACTGTTTTTT. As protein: CASTWTGSNGKLFF.

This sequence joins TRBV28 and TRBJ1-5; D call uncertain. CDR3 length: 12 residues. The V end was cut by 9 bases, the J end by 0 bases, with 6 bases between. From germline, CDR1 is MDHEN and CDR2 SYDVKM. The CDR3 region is CASCGSNQPQHF. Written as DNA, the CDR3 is TGTGCCAGTTGCGGTAGCAATCAGCCCCAGCATTTT.